This T cell receptor (beta chain) was recorded in a study of blood T cell repertoires in COVID-19. Study context: The samples span acute and convalescent COVID-19 from the United States, Italy and Spain. PBMCs, B-cell-depleted T cells, or T cells provided the cDNA or gDNA that made up the material.

Germline V gives CDR1 KGHSH, CDR2 LQKENI. Trimming took 3 bases from V and 3 from J, leaving 15 bases between them. This CDR3 is built from 16 residues. Source study methods: Nucleated cell counts were estimated from reference gene primer amplification. The assay was immunoSEQ multiplex PCR, and TCRdb's table has in-frame clones only and misses some. V and J calls and clone size are given by that table; D and trimming were obtained from the DNA. The top ten clones hold about 9.3% of a sample with around 40,000 clones, 85% of them seen once. The chain recombines TRBV18 with TRBJ1-3, with D possibly matching TRBD1 (6 bases). Sequencing used peripheral blood. This clonotype was sampled from a human donor in a cohort sampled during active COVID-19. This CDR3 reads CASSPLQGESGNTIYF. The DNA for the CDR3 is TGTGCCAGCTCACCGCTACAGGGTGAGAGTGGAAACACCATATATTTT.